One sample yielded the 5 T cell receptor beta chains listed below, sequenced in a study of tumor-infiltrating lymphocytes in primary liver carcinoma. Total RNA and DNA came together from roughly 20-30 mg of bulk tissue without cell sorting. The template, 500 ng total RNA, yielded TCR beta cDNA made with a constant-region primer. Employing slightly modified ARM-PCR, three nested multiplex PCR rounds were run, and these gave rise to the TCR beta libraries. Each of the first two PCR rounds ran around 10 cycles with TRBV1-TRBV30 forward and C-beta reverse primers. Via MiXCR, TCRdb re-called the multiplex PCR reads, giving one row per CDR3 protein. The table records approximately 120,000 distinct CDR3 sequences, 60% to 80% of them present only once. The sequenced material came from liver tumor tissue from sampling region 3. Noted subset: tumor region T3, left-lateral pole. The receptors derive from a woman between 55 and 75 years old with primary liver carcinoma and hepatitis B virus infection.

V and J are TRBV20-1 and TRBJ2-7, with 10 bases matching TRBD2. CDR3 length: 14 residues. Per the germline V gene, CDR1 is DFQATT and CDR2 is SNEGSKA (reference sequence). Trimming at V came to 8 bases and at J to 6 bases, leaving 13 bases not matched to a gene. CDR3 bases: TGCAGTACCGTTAGAGCGGGAGGGCCCGGCGAGCAGTACTTC. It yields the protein CSTVRAGGPGEQYF.

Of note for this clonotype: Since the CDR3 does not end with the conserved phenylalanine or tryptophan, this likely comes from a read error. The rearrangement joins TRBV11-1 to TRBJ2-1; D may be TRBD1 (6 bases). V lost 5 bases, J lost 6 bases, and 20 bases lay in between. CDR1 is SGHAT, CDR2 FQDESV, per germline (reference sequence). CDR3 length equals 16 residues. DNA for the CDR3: TGTGCCAGCAGCACTGGGGGCGCAAGGGGTTTCAATGAGCAGTTCCTC. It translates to CASSTGGARGFNEQFL.

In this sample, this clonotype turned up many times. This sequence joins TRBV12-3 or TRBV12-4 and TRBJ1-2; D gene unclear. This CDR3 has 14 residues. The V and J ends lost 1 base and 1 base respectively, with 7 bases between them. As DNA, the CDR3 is TGTGCCAGCAGTTTAGTACGAAGTAACTATGGCTACACCTTC. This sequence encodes CASSLVRSNYGYTF.

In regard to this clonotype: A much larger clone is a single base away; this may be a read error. CDR3 sequence reads: CSVPKEGGNTF. In DNA, the CDR3 is TGCAGCGTACCTAAGGAGGGTGGCAACACCTTC. The chain carries TRBV29-1 and TRBJ1-2; D remains unclear. Germline-derived CDR1 and CDR2 are SQVTM and ANQGSEA. The length of the CDR3 is 11 residues.

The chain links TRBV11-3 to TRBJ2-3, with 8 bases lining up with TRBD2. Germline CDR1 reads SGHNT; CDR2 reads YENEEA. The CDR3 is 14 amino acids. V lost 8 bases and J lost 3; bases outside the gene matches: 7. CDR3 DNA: TGTGCCAGCCCCCTGGCGGGAGGAACAGATACGCAGTATTTT. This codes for CASPLAGGTDTQYF.